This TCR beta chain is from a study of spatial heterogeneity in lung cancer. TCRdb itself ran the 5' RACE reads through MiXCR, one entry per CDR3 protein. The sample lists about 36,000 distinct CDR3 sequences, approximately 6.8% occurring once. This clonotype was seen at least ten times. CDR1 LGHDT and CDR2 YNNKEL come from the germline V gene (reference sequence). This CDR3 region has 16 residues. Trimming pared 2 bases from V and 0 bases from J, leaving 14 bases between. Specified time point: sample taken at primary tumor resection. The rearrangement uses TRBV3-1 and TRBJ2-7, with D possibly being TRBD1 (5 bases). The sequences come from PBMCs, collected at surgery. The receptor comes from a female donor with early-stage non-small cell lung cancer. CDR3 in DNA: TGTGCCAGCAGCCAATTGGGCCAGACAGACTCCTACGAGCAGTACTTC. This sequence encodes CASSQLGQTDSYEQYF.